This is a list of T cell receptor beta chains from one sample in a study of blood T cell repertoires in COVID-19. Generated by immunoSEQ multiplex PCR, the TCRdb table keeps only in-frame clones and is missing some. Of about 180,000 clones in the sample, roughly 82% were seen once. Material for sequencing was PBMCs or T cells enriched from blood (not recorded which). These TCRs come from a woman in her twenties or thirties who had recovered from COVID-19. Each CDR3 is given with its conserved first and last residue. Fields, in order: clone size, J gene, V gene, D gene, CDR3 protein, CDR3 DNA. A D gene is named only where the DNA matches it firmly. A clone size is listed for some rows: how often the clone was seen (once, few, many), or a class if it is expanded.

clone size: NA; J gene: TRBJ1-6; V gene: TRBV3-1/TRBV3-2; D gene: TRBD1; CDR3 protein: CASSQEFRGYNSPLHF; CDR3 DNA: TGTGCCAGCAGCCAAGAGTTCAGGGGGTATAATTCACCCCTCCACTTT
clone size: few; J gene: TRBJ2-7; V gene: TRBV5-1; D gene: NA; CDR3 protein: CASSFMGSRSYEQYF; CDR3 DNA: TGCGCCAGCAGCTTTATGGGGAGCCGATCCTACGAGCAGTACTTC
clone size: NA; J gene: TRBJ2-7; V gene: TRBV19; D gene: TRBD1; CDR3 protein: CASSLVWAGTGSSYEQYF; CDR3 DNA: TGTGCCAGTAGCCTAGTATGGGCCGGGACAGGGAGCTCCTACGAGCAGTACTTC
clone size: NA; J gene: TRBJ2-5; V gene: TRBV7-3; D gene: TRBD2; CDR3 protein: CASSLTSGLADQETQYF; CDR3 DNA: TGTGCCAGCAGCTTAACGTCGGGACTAGCGGACCAAGAGACCCAGTACTTC
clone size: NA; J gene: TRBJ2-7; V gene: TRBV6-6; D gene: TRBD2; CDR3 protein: CASRGTSDVYEQYF; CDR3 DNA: TGTGCCAGCAGAGGGACTAGTGATGTTTACGAGCAGTACTTC
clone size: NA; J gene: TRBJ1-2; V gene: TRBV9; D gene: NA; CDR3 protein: CASSVVSGSYGYTF; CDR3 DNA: TGTGCCAGCAGCGTAGTATCAGGGTCCTATGGCTACACCTTC
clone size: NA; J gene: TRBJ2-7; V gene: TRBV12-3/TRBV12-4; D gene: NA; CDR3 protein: CASSLEGPYEQYF; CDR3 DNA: TGTGCCAGCAGTTTAGAGGGGCCTTACGAGCAGTACTTC
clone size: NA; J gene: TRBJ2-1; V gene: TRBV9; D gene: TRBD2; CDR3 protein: CASSVDPSGRPTHNEQFF; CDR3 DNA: TGTGCCAGCAGCGTAGACCCTAGCGGGAGACCTACCCACAATGAGCAGTTCTTC
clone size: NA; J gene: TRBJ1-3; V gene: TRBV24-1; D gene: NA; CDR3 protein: CATSDRGPGNTIYF; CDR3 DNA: TGTGCCACCAGTGATAGGGGTCCTGGAAACACCATATATTTT
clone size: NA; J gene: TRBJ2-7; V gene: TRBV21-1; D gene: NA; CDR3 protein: CASTSTGDYEQYF; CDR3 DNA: TGTGCCAGCACGTCGACAGGGGACTACGAGCAGTACTTC
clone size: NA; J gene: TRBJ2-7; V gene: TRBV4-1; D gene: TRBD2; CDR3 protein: CASSQSGLAGSYEQYF; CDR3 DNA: TGCGCCAGCAGCCAGTCAGGACTAGCGGGAAGCTACGAGCAGTACTTC
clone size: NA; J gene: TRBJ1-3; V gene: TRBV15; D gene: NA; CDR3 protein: CATSREGVAGNTIYF; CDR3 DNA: TGTGCCACCAGCAGAGAAGGGGTAGCCGGAAACACCATATATTTT
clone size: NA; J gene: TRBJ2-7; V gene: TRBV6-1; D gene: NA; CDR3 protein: CASSERGGLVYEQYF; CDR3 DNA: TGTGCCAGCAGTGAAAGGGGGGGCCTGGTGTACGAGCAGTACTTC
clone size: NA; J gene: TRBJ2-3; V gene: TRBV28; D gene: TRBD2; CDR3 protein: CASSLLAEYTDTQYF; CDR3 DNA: TGTGCCAGCAGTTTACTAGCGGAGTACACAGATACGCAGTATTTT
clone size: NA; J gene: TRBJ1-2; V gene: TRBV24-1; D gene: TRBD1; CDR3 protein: CATSVRQGDYTF; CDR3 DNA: TGTGCCACCAGTGTGAGGCAGGGGGACTACACCTTC
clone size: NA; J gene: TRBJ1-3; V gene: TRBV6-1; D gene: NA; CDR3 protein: CASSETTGNTIYF; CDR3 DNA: TGTGCCAGCAGTGAGACAACTGGAAACACCATATATTTT
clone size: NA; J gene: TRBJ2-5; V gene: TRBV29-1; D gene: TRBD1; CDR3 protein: CSVEGVVGQQETQYF; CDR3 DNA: TGCAGCGTTGAAGGGGTAGTGGGACAGCAAGAGACCCAGTACTTC
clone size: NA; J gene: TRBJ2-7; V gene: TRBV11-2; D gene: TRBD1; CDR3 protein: CASTTTGTGNYEQYF; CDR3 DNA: TGTGCCAGCACAACCACCGGGACAGGGAATTACGAGCAGTACTTC
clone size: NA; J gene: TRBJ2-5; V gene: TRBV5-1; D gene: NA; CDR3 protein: CASSLAGGQEETQYF; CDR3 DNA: TGCGCCAGCAGCTTGGCCGGGGGGCAGGAAGAGACCCAGTACTTC
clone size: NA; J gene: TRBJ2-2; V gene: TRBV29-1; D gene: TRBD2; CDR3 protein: CSVLEGLAGGNTGELFF; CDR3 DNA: TGCAGCGTTTTGGAGGGACTAGCGGGAGGCAACACCGGGGAGCTGTTTTTT
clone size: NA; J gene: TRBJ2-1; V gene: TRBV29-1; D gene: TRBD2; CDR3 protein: CSVEESLAYEQFF; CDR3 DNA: TGCAGCGTTGAAGAATCACTAGCGTATGAGCAGTTCTTC
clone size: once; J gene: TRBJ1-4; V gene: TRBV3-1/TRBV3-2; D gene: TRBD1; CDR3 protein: CASSHSIRGPNEKLFF; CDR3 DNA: TGTGCCAGCAGCCACTCTATCAGGGGGCCAAATGAAAAACTGTTTTTT
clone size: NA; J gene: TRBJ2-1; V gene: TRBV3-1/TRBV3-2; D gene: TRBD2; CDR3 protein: CASSQDLAGGRGVQFF; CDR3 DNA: TGTGCCAGCAGCCAAGATCTAGCGGGAGGGAGGGGGGTGCAGTTCTTC
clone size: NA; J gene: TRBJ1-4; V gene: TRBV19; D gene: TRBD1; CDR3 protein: CASSTGGVSNEKLFF; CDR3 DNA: TGTGCCAGTAGTACAGGGGGCGTTAGTAATGAAAAACTGTTTTTT
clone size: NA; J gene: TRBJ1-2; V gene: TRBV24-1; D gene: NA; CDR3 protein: CATSDFAGNGYTF; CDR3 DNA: TGTGCCACCAGTGATTTCGCAGGGAATGGCTACACCTTC
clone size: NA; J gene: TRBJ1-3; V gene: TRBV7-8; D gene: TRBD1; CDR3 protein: CASSPGSRRGFLLRNTIYF; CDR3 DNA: TGTGCCAGCAGCCCGGGTTCACGCAGGGGGTTTCTTTTAAGAAACACCATATATTTT
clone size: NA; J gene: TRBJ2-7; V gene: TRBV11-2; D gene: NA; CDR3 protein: CASSPLDYEQYF; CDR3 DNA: TGTGCCAGCAGCCCCCTAGACTACGAGCAGTACTTC
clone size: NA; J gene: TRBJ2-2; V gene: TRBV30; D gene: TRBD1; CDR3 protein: CAWNSQGAVTGELFF; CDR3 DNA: TGTGCCTGGAATAGTCAGGGGGCCGTGACCGGGGAGCTGTTTTTT
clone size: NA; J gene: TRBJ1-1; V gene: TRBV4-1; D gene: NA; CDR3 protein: CASSQGTEMNTEAFF; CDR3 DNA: TGCGCCAGCAGCCAAGGTACAGAGATGAACACTGAAGCTTTCTTT
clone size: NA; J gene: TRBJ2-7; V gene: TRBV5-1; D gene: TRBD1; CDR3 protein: CASSLGPDRDIYEQYF; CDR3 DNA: TGCGCCAGCAGCTTGGGACCGGACAGGGACATCTACGAGCAGTACTTC
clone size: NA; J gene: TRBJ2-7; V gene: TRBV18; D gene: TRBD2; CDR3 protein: CASSPDGGNYEQYF; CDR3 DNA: TGTGCCAGCTCACCAGACGGGGGGAACTACGAGCAGTACTTC
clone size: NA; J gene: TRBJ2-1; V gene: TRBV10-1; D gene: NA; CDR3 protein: CASSDMAGPRNNEQFF; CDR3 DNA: TGCGCCAGCAGTGACATGGCGGGACCGAGGAACAATGAGCAGTTCTTC
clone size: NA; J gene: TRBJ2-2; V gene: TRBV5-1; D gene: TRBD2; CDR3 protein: CASSGDREVGGELFF; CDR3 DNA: TGCGCCAGCAGCGGGGATCGGGAGGTCGGCGGGGAGCTGTTTTTT
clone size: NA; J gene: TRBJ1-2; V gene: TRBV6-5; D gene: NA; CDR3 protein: CASYISGEGNQGYTF; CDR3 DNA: TGTGCCAGCTATATCTCGGGGGAGGGTAATCAGGGCTACACCTTC
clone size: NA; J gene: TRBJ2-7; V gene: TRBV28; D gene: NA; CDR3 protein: CASSLSSEQYF; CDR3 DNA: TGTGCCAGCAGTTTATCATCCGAGCAGTACTTC
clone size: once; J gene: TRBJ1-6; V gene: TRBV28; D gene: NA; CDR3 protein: CASSSGVTPLHF; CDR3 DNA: TGTGCCAGCAGTTCAGGGGTAACACCCCTCCACTTT
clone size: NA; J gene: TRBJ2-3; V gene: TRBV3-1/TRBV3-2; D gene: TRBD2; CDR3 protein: CASSQDVAGITQYF; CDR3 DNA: TGTGCCAGCAGCCAAGATGTAGCGGGAATTACGCAGTATTTT
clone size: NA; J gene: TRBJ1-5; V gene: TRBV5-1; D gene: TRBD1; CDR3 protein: CASSLLGTGSNQPQHF; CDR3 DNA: TGCGCCAGCAGCCTCCTGGGGACAGGGAGCAATCAGCCCCAGCATTTT
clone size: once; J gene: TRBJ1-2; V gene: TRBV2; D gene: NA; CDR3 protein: CASPENYGYTF; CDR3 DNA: TGTGCCAGCCCTGAGAACTATGGCTACACCTTC
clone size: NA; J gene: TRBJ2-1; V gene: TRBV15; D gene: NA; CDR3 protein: CATSRGTDNNEQFF; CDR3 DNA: TGTGCCACCAGCAGAGGGACAGACAACAATGAGCAGTTCTTC
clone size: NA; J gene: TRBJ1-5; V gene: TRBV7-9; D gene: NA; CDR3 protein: CASSLDAGFNQPQHF; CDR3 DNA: TGTGCCAGCAGCTTAGATGCAGGCTTCAATCAGCCCCAGCATTTT
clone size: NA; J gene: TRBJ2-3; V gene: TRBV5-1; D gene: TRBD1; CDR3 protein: CASSLEAHRGGTDTQYF; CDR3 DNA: TGCGCCAGCAGCTTGGAGGCCCACAGGGGTGGTACAGATACGCAGTATTTT
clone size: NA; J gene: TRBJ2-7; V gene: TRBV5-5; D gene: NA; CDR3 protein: CASSLSGAEQYF; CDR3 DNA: TGTGCCAGCAGCTTGTCAGGGGCCGAGCAGTACTTC
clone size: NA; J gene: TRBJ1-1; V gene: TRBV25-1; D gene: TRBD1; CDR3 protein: CASSEWDREAFF; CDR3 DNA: TGTGCCAGCAGTGAGTGGGACAGGGAGGCTTTCTTT
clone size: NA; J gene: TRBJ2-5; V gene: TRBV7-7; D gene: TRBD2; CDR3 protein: CASSLGVAGGPEETQYF; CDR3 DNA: TGTGCTAGCAGCTTAGGGGTAGCGGGAGGGCCGGAGGAGACCCAGTACTTC
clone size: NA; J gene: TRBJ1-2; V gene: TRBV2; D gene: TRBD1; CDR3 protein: CASSDQGQGGYGYTF; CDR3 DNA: TGTGCCAGCAGTGATCAGGGACAGGGAGGCTATGGCTACACCTTC
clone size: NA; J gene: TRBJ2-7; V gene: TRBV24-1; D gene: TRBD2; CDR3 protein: CATSDRPGTSSYEQYF; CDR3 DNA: TGTGCCACCAGTGATCGACCCGGGACTAGCTCCTACGAGCAGTACTTC